This TCR beta chain was sequenced during a study of blood T cell repertoires in COVID-19. How the authors handled the data: Amplification of reference gene primers was used by the study to estimate nucleated cell counts. TCRdb's copy holds only in-frame clones and misses some; the assay was immunoSEQ multiplex PCR. V and J calls and clone size come straight from that table; D and trimming were deduced from the DNA. Of approximately 150,000 clones listed, approximately 83% are singletons. Cohort allocation depended upon clinical history that participants reported. Individuals in the exposed group had encountered a COVID-19 case within 2 weeks preceding study entry. The ends were cut back, 3 bases at V and 1 base at J, with 10 bases in the middle. CDR1 and CDR2 (germline): LNHDA, SQIVND (reference sequence). CDR3 length: 15 amino acids.

What was sequenced was PBMCs or T cells enriched from blood (not recorded which). The receptor comes from a man aged 65 to 85 who had been exposed to COVID-19. This chain connects TRBV19 to TRBJ1-5; a possible D gene is TRBD1 (5 bases). CDR3 bases: TGTGCCAGTAGTATGAGGCGGGGGAGCAATCAGCCCCAGCATTTT. It specifies CASSMRRGSNQPQHF.